Included here is one TCR beta chain sequence, with context. The target antigen is unknown. This sample stems from a study of T cell responses to AZD1222 COVID-19 vaccine. Findings and limits, study-wide: Repertoires in all cases were sampled only once the peak T cell response had passed. Targets within unmutated variant regions were reportedly found for nearly half of spike-specific TCRs.

The assay was immunoSEQ multiplex PCR, and TCRdb's table has in-frame clones only and misses some. The table lists some 110,000 clones, 85% to 90% of them singletons. This CDR3 has 13 amino acids. The germline V and J ends were trimmed by 7 bases and 8 bases, with 17 bases remaining between them. Sequences were derived from peripheral blood, sampled 28 days after the second AZD1222 dose. The sequence was obtained from an adult who received the AZD1222 COVID-19 vaccine. The chain combines TRBV12-3 or TRBV12-4 with TRBJ1-2; D possibly corresponds to TRBD1 (5 bases). CDR3 bases: TGTGCCAGCACGGGACCCCCAACGAGCGGCTACACCTTC. Translated: CASTGPPTSGYTF.